The 6 T cell receptor beta chains in this list originate from one sample, sequenced in a study of T cells in women clearing cervical HPV infection. Some clones are missing from TCRdb's copy, which holds only in-frame ones; the method was immunoSEQ multiplex PCR. The table lists about 22,000 clones. Sequenced input: blood buffy coat. The origin of the receptors is a woman aged 18 to 75 with a cervical HPV16 infection that either progressed to CIN3+ or cleared (not recorded which).

CDR3 DNA, as far as it was read: TGTGCCAGCAGCGAAAACCTTGGGACAGGCCAAGAGACC. Protein product: CASSENLGTGQET. The whole CDR3 is CASSENLGTGQETQYF. V and J are TRBV7-3 and TRBJ2-5, with 8 bases aligning to TRBD1. The read ends 3 residues shy of where the CDR3 ends; the end is completed using the germline J gene. Germline CDR1 and CDR2: SGHTA and FQGTGA. J was trimmed by 1 base and V by 5 bases; bases with no gene match: 9. The CDR3 has 16 amino acids.

Points on this clone: The read is 3 residues too short to cover the CDR3 end, so that end is filled in from the germline J gene. J is TRBJ1-1 and V is TRBV5-5; D perhaps matches TRBD1 (5 bases). Germline-derived CDR1 and CDR2 are SGHKS and YYEKEE (reference sequence). The CDR3 has 13 amino acids. Between the trimmed V and J ends, which lost 2 bases and 1 base, there was a span of 6 bases. The sequenced part of the CDR3 DNA is TGTGCCAGCAGCTTCAGGGAGAACACTGAA. Translating it yields CASSFRENTE. The full CDR3 reads CASSFRENTEAFF.

Note on this clone: The missing CDR3 end, 3 residues past where the read stops, is filled in from the germline J gene. V gene TRBV12-3 or TRBV12-4 combines with J gene TRBJ2-5, with TRBD1 matching 10 bases. Trimming removed 4 bases from V and 7 bases from J; junction bases left unmatched: 3. The CDR3 has 13 residues. The CDR3 here is CASSSGQGGTQYF. The part of the CDR3 DNA that was read is TGTGCCAGCAGTTCTGGACAGGGGGGGACC.

With regard to this clone: Coverage ceases 3 residues before the CDR3 finishes, and the germline J gene fills in the end. V and J are TRBV29-1 and TRBJ2-7; TRBD1 matches at 9 bases. Losses at the gene ends were 2 bases for V and 2 bases for J; bases not matched to a gene: 7. Germline assignment: CDR1 SQVTM and CDR2 ANQGSEA. This CDR3 region has 15 residues. The CDR3 DNA, read in part, is TGCAGCGTTGAACTACCGGGACAGGGTCCCTACGAG. This sequence encodes CSVELPGQGPYE. The whole CDR3 protein reads CSVELPGQGPYEQYF.

Concerning this clone: From the germline J gene comes the end of the CDR3, since the read stops 3 residues before it. J is TRBJ2-5 and V is TRBV5-8; 8 nucleotides align to TRBD2. Germline CDR1 and CDR2: SGHTS and YDEGEE. This CDR3 is built from 15 residues. Trimming removed 2 bases from V and 5 bases from J; junction bases left unmatched: 8. CDR3 sequence: CASSLRGLARETQYF. The sequenced CDR3 bases are TGTGCCAGCAGCTTACGAGGACTAGCCAGGGAGACC.

The part of the CDR3 DNA that was read is TGTGCCAGCAGCCGATCTCCTAGCGTGAATGAG. This encodes CASSRSPSVNE. Given in full, the CDR3 is CASSRSPSVNEQFF. V usage is TRBV7-2 and J usage is TRBJ2-1; perhaps TRBD2 as D (6 bases). From the germline J gene comes the end of the CDR3, since the read stops 3 residues before it. This CDR3 spans 14 amino acids. Germline lookup yields CDR1 SGHTA and CDR2 FQGNSA. V lost 5 bases and J 7 bases, leaving 15 bases between the germline ends.